The 32 T cell receptor beta chains below were found in one sample sequenced in a study of cytomegalovirus exposure and HLA in healthy donors. The PCR was carried out with 60 Vbeta primers and 13 Jbeta primers. Produced via immunoSEQ multiplex PCR; TCRdb's table is partial and in-frame only. Here the sample spans about 160,000 clones, more than 65% being singletons. The sequenced material came from PBMCs. These receptors all come from a man aged 30 to 39 in good health and CMV-seronegative.

This chain uses TRBV6-1 with TRBJ2-3; tentative D call: TRBD1 (5 bases). V was pared by 7 bases and J by 0 bases, with 11 bases between. Germline CDR1 MNHNS, CDR2 SASEGT. CDR3 length: 14 residues. The CDR3 bases are TGTGCCAGCAAGTTTGGGGCGAGCACAGATACGCAGTATTTT. Translation gives CASKFGASTDTQYF.

The chain employs TRBV30 and TRBJ1-1; 8 bases map to TRBD1. The V segment lost 1 base and the J segment 10 bases; nucleotides outside the gene matches: 8. From germline, CDR1 is GTSNPN and CDR2 SVGIG (reference sequence). The CDR3 runs to 13 residues. This CDR3 is CAWSGTGNRGAFF. In DNA form, the CDR3 reads TGTGCCTGGAGTGGGACAGGGAATCGGGGAGCTTTCTTT.

V is TRBV29-1 and J is TRBJ2-5, with 9 bases aligning to TRBD1. The CDR3 runs to 15 residues. Trimming took 7 bases from V and 1 from J; bases not matched to a gene: 10. Germline CDR1 SQVTM, CDR2 ANQGSEA. This CDR3 is CSAPQDRGTQETQYF. DNA of the CDR3: TGCAGCGCCCCTCAGGACAGGGGAACCCAAGAGACCCAGTACTTC.

CDR3 sequence reads: CASSKKGSAIDPVSAEAFF. In DNA form, the CDR3 reads TGTGCCAGCAGCAAAAAGGGAAGCGCGATCGATCCCGTTAGCGCTGAAGCTTTCTTT. The chain carries TRBV21-1 and TRBJ1-1. TRBV21-1 is tagged as a pseudogene. The CDR3 spans 19 residues.

V usage is TRBV19 and J usage is TRBJ2-7; tentatively, D is TRBD2 (5 bases). With 1 base removed from V and 3 bases from J, the gap between germline ends came to 13 bases. There are 15 residues in the CDR3. CDR1 LNHDA and CDR2 SQIVND come from the germline V gene (reference sequence). CDR3 nucleotide sequence: TGTGCCAGTAGTATAGCTGAGGGAGCTTACTACGAGCAGTACTTC. Protein: CASSIAEGAYYEQYF. The variable domain in full, with the rest retrieved from reference TRBV19 and TRBJ2-7, is DGGITQSPKYLFRKEGQNVTLSCEQNLNHDAMYWYRQDPGQGLRLIYYSQIVNDFQKGDIAEGYSVSREKKESFPLTVTSAQKNPTAFYLCASSIAEGAYYEQYFGPGTRLTVT.

V usage is TRBV30 and J usage is TRBJ1-1, with 9 bases that match TRBD1. The CDR3 has 13 residues. V was clipped by 5 bases and J by 4 bases; unmatched bases: 5. CDR1 GTSNPN and CDR2 SVGIG come from the germline V gene (reference sequence). The CDR3 sequence is CAWGKTGGTEAFF. CDR3 DNA: TGTGCCTGGGGTAAGACAGGGGGCACTGAAGCTTTCTTT.

The CDR3 protein is CASSQVLGGSYNEQFF. The CDR3 bases are TGTGCCAGCAGCCAAGTGTTGGGAGGATCTTACAATGAGCAGTTCTTC. The rearrangement links TRBV4-2 to TRBJ2-1; D perhaps matches TRBD2 (6 bases). Trimming took 1 base from V and 4 from J, leaving 14 bases between them. CDR3 length equals 16 residues. Germline V gene sequence: CDR1 LGHNA, CDR2 YNFKEQ.

Only a few counts were recorded for this clone. This rearrangement joins TRBV7-2 to TRBJ1-5, with D possibly matching TRBD1 (5 bases). This CDR3 region has 15 residues. Germline values: CDR1 SGHTA, CDR2 FQGNSA. The V end lost 0 bases, the J end lost 4 bases, and 10 bases lay between the germline ends. CDR3: CASSLAGGGNQPQHF. The DNA of the CDR3 is TGTGCCAGCAGCTTAGCCGGGGGGGGAAATCAGCCCCAGCATTTT.

The gene calls are TRBV7-2 and TRBJ1-1; D remains ambiguous. The CDR3 loop spans 13 amino acids. Trimming shortened V by 3 bases and J by 7 bases, and 12 bases separated the two germline ends. CDR1 and CDR2 (germline): SGHTA, FQGNSA. The CDR3 loop is CASSFLGSGEAFF. The CDR3, as DNA: TGTGCCAGCAGCTTTCTTGGCTCGGGTGAAGCTTTCTTT. The variable domain in full, completed from reference TRBV7-2 and TRBJ1-1, reads GAGVSQSPSNKVTEKGKDVELRCDPISGHTALYWYRQSLGQGLEFLIYFQGNSAPDKSGLPSDRFSAERTGGSVSTLTIQRTQQEDSAVYLCASSFLGSGEAFFGQGTRLTVV.

This chain links TRBV7-9 with TRBJ2-7; the D gene is possibly TRBD1 (5 bases). The CDR3 sequence is 13 residues long. In germline, CDR1 is SEHNR, CDR2 FQNEAQ (reference sequence). Trimming stripped 3 bases from V and 2 bases from J, with 8 bases between. CDR3 sequence reads: CASSLTVAYEQYF. The CDR3 nucleotides are TGTGCCAGCAGCTTGACAGTAGCCTACGAGCAGTACTTC.

The chain joins TRBV10-3 to TRBJ2-5; TRBD2 agrees at 8 bases. Germline V gene lookup returns CDR1 ENHRY and CDR2 SYGVKD. J lost 0 bases, V lost 8 bases, and 2 bases had no gene match. This CDR3 contains 13 residues. The CDR3 DNA sequence: TGTGCCATCGGCGGGGGGTACCAAGAGACCCAGTACTTC. It translates to CAIGGGYQETQYF.

V and J are TRBV10-3 and TRBJ2-1; TRBD1 aligns across 7 bases. The CDR3 contains 18 residues. The V gene end was trimmed by 3 bases and the J gene end by 8 bases; junction bases not matched to a gene: 19. Germline CDR1 ENHRY, CDR2 SYGVKD. The CDR3 region has the DNA TGTGCCATCAGTGACCGACGGACAGGCCCCGTGGGATTGGATGAGCAGTTCTTC. This translates into CAISDRRTGPVGLDEQFF.

This chain joins TRBV7-2 and TRBJ2-5; 8 bases map to TRBD2. V dropped 5 bases and J dropped 6; count of bases not matched to a gene: 5. CDR3 length: 13 residues. Germline loops: CDR1 SGHTA, CDR2 FQGNSA. CDR3 sequence (DNA): TGTGCCAGCAGCGACGGGAGGGCAAAGACCCAGTACTTC. Translation: CASSDGRAKTQYF.

The chain employs TRBV5-1 and TRBJ1-1; the match to TRBD1 covers 7 bases. Trimming took 2 bases from V and 6 from J; bases not matched to a gene: 10. The CDR3 covers 15 residues. Looked up from germline, CDR1 is SGHRS and CDR2 is YFSETQ. This chain's CDR3 is CASSLNAGTVAEAFF. The CDR3 DNA reads TGCGCCAGCAGCTTAAACGCCGGGACAGTCGCTGAAGCTTTCTTT.

The chain couples TRBV6-5 to TRBJ2-1, with 8 bases aligning to TRBD2. V gave up 2 bases and J gave up 6 bases; unmatched junction bases: 6. This CDR3 spans 15 amino acids. Germline V gene lookup returns CDR1 MNHEY and CDR2 SVGAGI. DNA of the CDR3: TGTGCCAGCAGTTACCAACAGGGACTAGTCAATGAGCAGTTCTTC. It codes for CASSYQQGLVNEQFF.

This clone was counted only a few times. The genes are TRBV18 and TRBJ1-2; TRBD1 aligns across 9 bases. CDR3 length: 14 residues. Germline lookup yields CDR1 KGHSH and CDR2 LQKENI. V was clipped by 7 bases and J by 4 bases; unmatched bases: 7. Here the CDR3 reads CASLPEQGAYGYTF. DNA for the CDR3: TGTGCCAGCTTACCGGAACAGGGGGCCTATGGCTACACCTTC.

The CDR3 loop is CASTSPGEGYEQYF. CDR3 nucleotide sequence: TGTGCCAGCACCAGCCCCGGGGAGGGATACGAGCAGTACTTC. The gene calls are TRBV28 and TRBJ2-7, with 7 bases lining up with TRBD2. Per germline, CDR1 MDHEN and CDR2 SYDVKM. The V and J ends lost 7 bases and 4 bases, in that order; junction bases with no gene match: 10. This CDR3 is built from 14 residues. The full variable domain, completed using reference TRBV28 and TRBJ2-7, is DVKVTQSSRYLVKRTGEKVFLECVQDMDHENMFWYRQDPGLGLRLIYFSYDVKMKEKGDIPEGYSVSREKKERFSLILESASTNQTSMYLCASTSPGEGYEQYFGPGTRLTVT.

V is TRBV5-1 and J is TRBJ2-7; D possibly corresponds to TRBD2 (6 bases). Germline V gives CDR1 SGHRS, CDR2 YFSETQ. This CDR3 comprises 16 residues. V lost 2 bases and J lost 4, with 19 bases in between. As DNA, the CDR3 is TGCGCCAGCAGCTTTCTACCCAGGGACGGGGGTTACGAGCAGTACTTC. This translates into CASSFLPRDGGYEQYF.

The V call is TRBV2, the J call TRBJ2-7, with 8 positions matching TRBD2. This CDR3 has 14 amino acids. The germline CDR1 and CDR2 sequences are SNHLY and FYNNEI. V shed 4 bases, J shed 5 bases, and the junction held 7 bases outside the gene matches. This CDR3 reads CASSVSGSLDEQYF. CDR3 in DNA: TGTGCCAGCAGTGTCAGCGGGAGTCTCGACGAGCAGTACTTC. The full variable domain, rest sourced from reference TRBV2 and TRBJ2-7, is EPEVTQTPSHQVTQMGQEVILRCVPISNHLYFYWYRQILGQKVEFLVSFYNNEISEKSEIFDDQFSVERPDGSNFTLKIRSTKLEDSAMYFCASSVSGSLDEQYFGPGTRLTVT.

The chain uses TRBV5-6 and TRBJ2-7, with 11 bases identical to TRBD2. CDR3 size: 14 residues. The germline V gene encodes CDR1 SGHDT and CDR2 YYEEEE. Trimming cost V 5 bases and J 4 bases; bases outside gene matches: 5. In nucleotides, the CDR3 is TGTGCCAGCAGGATAGCGGGAGGGCTATACGAGCAGTACTTC. It translates to CASRIAGGLYEQYF.

The J gene is TRBJ1-5, the V gene TRBV7-2; 11 positions agree with TRBD1. The CDR3 loop spans 17 amino acids. Germline CDR1 reads SGHTA; CDR2 reads FQGNSA. V dropped 3 bases and J dropped 4; count of bases not matched to a gene: 8. This CDR3 is CASSLGGGTGGNQPQHF. The DNA for the CDR3 is TGTGCCAGCAGCTTGGGGGGCGGGACAGGGGGGAATCAGCCCCAGCATTTT.

The chain employs TRBV9 and TRBJ2-7, with 8 positions matching TRBD1. The CDR3 sequence is 15 residues long. V trimming: 2 bases; J trimming: 2 bases; junction bases outside the gene matches: 6. Germline V gives CDR1 SGDLS, CDR2 YYNGEE. The CDR3 sequence: CASSVGGQGAYEQYF. The CDR3 DNA reads TGTGCCAGCAGCGTCGGCGGACAGGGCGCCTACGAGCAGTACTTC.

This clone was found a few times. The CDR3: CAWCRVNTEAFF. CDR3 nucleotide sequence: TGTGCCTGGTGCAGGGTGAACACTGAAGCTTTCTTT. The chain links TRBV30 to TRBJ1-1; D possibly corresponds to TRBD1 (5 bases). CDR3 length: 12 amino acids. Per germline, CDR1 GTSNPN and CDR2 SVGIG (reference sequence). V lost 5 bases, J lost 0 bases, and 7 bases lay in between.

CDR3 loop: CASSSYRGLFEKLFF. As DNA, the CDR3 is TGTGCCAGCAGTTCCTACAGGGGGCTCTTTGAAAAACTGTTTTTT. The chain couples TRBV28 to TRBJ1-4; 9 positions match TRBD1. The V gene end was trimmed by 4 bases and the J gene end by 7 bases; junction bases not matched to a gene: 7. The CDR3 has 15 amino acids. Germline CDR1 is MDHEN and CDR2 is SYDVKM.

V and J are TRBV28 and TRBJ2-1; TRBD1 matches at 9 bases. Germline-derived CDR1 and CDR2 are MDHEN and SYDVKM. The CDR3 runs to 15 residues. The V segment lost 5 bases and the J segment 7 bases; nucleotides outside the gene matches: 9. CDR3: CASSPAGTGQNEQFF. The DNA for the CDR3 is TGTGCCAGCAGTCCTGCTGGGACAGGGCAAAATGAGCAGTTCTTC.

The CDR3 sequence: CATSRTMTGSYEQYF. The CDR3 DNA reads TGTGCCACCAGCAGAACAATGACAGGATCCTACGAGCAGTACTTC. The chain combines TRBV15 with TRBJ2-7; D might be TRBD1 (6 bases). The CDR3 sequence is 15 residues long. V shed 2 bases and J shed 1 base, with 12 bases lying between them. Per the germline V gene, CDR1 is LNHNV and CDR2 is YYDKDF (reference sequence).

This sequence joins TRBV6-5 and TRBJ2-2; 10 bases are a match to TRBD2. This CDR3 contains 15 residues. CDR1 MNHEY and CDR2 SVGAGI come from the germline V gene. V lost 6 bases, J lost 5 bases, and 6 bases stayed unmatched. CDR3 DNA sequence: TGTGCCAGCAGCCGACTAGCGGGTTTAACCGGGGAGCTGTTTTTT. The encoded protein is CASSRLAGLTGELFF.

This chain joins TRBV7-2 and TRBJ1-2, with 7 bases aligning to TRBD1. J lost 4 bases, V lost 4 bases, and 12 bases had no gene match. The germline gives CDR1 SGHTA, CDR2 FQGNSA. The CDR3 has 16 amino acids. The CDR3 coding sequence is TGTGCCAGCAGCTACTGGGGGCAGGGGGGTACCTATGGCTACACCTTC. Protein sequence: CASSYWGQGGTYGYTF.

The J gene is TRBJ1-1, the V gene TRBV4-1; 8 positions agree with TRBD1. V dropped 0 bases and J dropped 0; count of bases not matched to a gene: 9. Germline assignment: CDR1 MGHRA and CDR2 YSYEKL. The length of the CDR3 is 18 residues. The CDR3 sequence is CASSQDLTGENMNTEAFF. The CDR3 DNA sequence: TGCGCCAGCAGCCAAGACCTGACAGGGGAGAACATGAACACTGAAGCTTTCTTT.

The V and J genes are TRBV15 and TRBJ1-5, with D maybe TRBD1 (5 bases). This CDR3 region has 14 residues. The germline V gene has CDR1 LNHNV and CDR2 YYDKDF (reference sequence). Between the trimmed V and J ends, which lost 1 base and 4 bases, there was a span of 8 bases. Here the CDR3 reads CATSRGTRNQPQHF. The CDR3 bases are TGTGCCACCAGCAGAGGGACACGGAATCAGCCCCAGCATTTT.

This clone was detected a few times. This sequence joins TRBV6-6 and TRBJ2-3, with D possibly matching TRBD1 (5 bases). Germline-derived CDR1 and CDR2 are MNHNY and SVGAGI (reference sequence). Between the trimmed V and J ends, which lost 4 bases and 6 bases, there was a span of 14 bases. CDR3 length: 14 residues. CDR3: CASSSQGPADTQYF. For the CDR3, the DNA is TGTGCCAGCAGTTCGCAGGGCCCCGCGGATACGCAGTATTTT.

This chain connects TRBV6-4 to TRBJ2-1; a weak D match, TRBD2 (7 bases). Germline CDR1 and CDR2: MRHNA and SNTAGT. The CDR3 spans 14 residues. Trimming pared 4 bases from V and 4 bases from J, leaving 11 bases between. The CDR3 DNA reads as TGTGCCAGCAGTGCGGGGGGCTCGTACAATGAGCAGTTCTTC. Protein: CASSAGGSYNEQFF.